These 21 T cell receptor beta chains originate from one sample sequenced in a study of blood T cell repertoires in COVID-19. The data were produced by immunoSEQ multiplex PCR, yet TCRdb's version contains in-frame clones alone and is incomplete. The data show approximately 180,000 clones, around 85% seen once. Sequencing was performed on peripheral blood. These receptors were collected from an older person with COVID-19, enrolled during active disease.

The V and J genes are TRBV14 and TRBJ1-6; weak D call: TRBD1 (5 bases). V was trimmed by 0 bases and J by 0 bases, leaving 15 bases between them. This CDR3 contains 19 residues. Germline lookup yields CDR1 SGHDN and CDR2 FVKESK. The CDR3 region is CASSQDPLRDSSYNSPLHF. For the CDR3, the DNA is TGTGCCAGCAGCCAAGATCCCTTACGCGACAGCTCCTATAATTCACCCCTCCACTTT.

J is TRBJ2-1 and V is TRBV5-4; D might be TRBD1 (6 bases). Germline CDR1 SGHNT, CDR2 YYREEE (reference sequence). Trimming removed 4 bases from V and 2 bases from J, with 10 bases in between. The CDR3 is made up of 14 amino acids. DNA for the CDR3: TGTGCCAGCAGCAAGGACAGTCCCTACAATGAGCAGTTCTTC. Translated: CASSKDSPYNEQFF.

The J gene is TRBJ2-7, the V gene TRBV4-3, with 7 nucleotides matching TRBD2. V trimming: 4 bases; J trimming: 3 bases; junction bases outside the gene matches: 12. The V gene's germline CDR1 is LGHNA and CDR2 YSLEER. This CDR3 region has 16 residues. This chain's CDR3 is CASSRNMGGVIYEQYF. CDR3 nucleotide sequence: TGCGCCAGCAGCCGCAATATGGGGGGGGTAATCTACGAGCAGTACTTC.

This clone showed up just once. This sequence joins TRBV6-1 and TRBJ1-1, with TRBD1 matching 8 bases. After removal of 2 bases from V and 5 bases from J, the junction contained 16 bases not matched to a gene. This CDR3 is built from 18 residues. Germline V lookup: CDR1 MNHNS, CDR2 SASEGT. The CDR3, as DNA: TGTGCCAGCAGTGAAAGGAGCAGGGGGCCCCCAACGGAGACTGAAGCTTTCTTT. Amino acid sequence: CASSERSRGPPTETEAFF.

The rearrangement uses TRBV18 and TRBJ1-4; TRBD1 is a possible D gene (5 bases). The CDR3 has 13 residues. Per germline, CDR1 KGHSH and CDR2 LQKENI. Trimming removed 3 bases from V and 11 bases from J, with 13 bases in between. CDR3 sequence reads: CASSPPPGGKLFF. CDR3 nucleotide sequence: TGTGCCAGCTCACCCCCACCGGGGGGGAAACTGTTTTTT.

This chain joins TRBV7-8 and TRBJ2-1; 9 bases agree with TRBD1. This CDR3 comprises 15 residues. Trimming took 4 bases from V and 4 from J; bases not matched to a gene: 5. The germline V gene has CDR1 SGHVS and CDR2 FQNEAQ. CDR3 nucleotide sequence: TGTGCCAGCAGCTCCGCCGGGACAGGGTACAATGAGCAGTTCTTC. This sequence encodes CASSSAGTGYNEQFF. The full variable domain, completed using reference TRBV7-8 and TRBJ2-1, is GAGVSQSPRYKVAKRGQDVALRCDPISGHVSLFWYQQALGQGPEFLTYFQNEAQLDKSGLPSDRFFAERPEGSVSTLKIQRTQQEDSAVYLCASSSAGTGYNEQFFGPGTRLTVL.

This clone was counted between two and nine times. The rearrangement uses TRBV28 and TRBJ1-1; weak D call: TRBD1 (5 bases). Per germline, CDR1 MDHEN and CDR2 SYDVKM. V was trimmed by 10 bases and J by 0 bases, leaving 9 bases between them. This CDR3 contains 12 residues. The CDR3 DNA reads TGTGCCACCGCCAGGGTGAACACTGAAGCTTTCTTT. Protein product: CATARVNTEAFF. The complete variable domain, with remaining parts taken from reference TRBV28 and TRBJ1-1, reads DVKVTQSSRYLVKRTGEKVFLECVQDMDHENMFWYRQDPGLGLRLIYFSYDVKMKEKGDIPEGYSVSREKKERFSLILESASTNQTSMYLCATARVNTEAFFGQGTRLTVV.

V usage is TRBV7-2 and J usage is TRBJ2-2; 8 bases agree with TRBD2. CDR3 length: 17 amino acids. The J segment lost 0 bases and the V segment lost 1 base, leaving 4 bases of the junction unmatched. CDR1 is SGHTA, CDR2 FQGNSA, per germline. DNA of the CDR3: TGTGCCAGCAGCTTAGAGCTAGCGGGTACGAACACCGGGGAGCTGTTTTTT. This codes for CASSLELAGTNTGELFF.

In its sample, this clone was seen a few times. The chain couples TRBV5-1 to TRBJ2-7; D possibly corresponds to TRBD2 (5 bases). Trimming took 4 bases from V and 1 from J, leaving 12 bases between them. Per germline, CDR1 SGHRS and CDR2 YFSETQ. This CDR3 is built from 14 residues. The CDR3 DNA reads TGCGCCAGCAGCAAGGACTCCCATTCCTACGAGCAGTACTTC. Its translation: CASSKDSHSYEQYF.

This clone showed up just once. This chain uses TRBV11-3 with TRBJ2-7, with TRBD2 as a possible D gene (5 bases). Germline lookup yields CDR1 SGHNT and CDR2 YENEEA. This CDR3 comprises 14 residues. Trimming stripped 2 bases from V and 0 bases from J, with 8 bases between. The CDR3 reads CASSLNRGSYEQYF. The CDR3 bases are TGTGCCAGCAGCTTAAACCGGGGCTCCTACGAGCAGTACTTC.

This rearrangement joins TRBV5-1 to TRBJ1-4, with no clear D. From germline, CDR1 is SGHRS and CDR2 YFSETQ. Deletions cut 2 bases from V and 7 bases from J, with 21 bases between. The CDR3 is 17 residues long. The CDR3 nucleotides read TGCGCCAGCAGCTTACTAGAAAGGACGGCCAATAGTGAAAAACTGTTTTTT. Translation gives CASSLLERTANSEKLFF.

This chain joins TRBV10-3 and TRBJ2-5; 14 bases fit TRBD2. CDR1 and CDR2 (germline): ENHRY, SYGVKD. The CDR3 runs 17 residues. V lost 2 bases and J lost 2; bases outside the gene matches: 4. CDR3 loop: CAISERGTSGGQETQYF. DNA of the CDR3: TGTGCCATCAGTGAGCGCGGGACTAGCGGGGGACAAGAGACCCAGTACTTC.

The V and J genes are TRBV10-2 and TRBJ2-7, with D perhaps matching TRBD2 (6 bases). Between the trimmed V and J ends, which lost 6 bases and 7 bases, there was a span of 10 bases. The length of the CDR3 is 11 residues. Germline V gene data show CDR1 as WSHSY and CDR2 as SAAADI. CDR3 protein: CASRGGGEQYF. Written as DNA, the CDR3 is TGCGCCAGCAGAGGTGGGGGGGAGCAGTACTTC.

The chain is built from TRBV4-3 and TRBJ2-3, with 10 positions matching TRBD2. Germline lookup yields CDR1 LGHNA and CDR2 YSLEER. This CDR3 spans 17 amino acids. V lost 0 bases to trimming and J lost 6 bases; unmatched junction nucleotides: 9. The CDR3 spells CASSQDPSGGAADTQYF. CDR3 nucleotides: TGCGCCAGCAGCCAAGATCCCAGCGGGGGGGCCGCTGATACGCAGTATTTT.

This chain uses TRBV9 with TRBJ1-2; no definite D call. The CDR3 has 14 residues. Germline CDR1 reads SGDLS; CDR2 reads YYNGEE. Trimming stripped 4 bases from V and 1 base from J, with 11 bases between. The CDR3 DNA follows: TGTGCCAGCAGCCCAGATGGCATTAACTATGGCTACACCTTC. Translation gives CASSPDGINYGYTF. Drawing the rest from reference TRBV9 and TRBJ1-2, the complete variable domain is DSGVTQTPKHLITATGQRVTLRCSPRSGDLSVYWYQQSLDQGLQFLIQYYNGEERAKGNILERFSAQQFPDLHSELNLSSLELGDSALYFCASSPDGINYGYTFGSGTRLTVV.

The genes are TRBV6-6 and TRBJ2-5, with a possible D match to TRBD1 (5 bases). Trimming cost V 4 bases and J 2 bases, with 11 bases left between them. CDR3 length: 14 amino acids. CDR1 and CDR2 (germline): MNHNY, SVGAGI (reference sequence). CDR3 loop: CASSSPGLQETQYF. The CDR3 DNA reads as TGTGCCAGCAGTTCCCCAGGGCTGCAAGAGACCCAGTACTTC.

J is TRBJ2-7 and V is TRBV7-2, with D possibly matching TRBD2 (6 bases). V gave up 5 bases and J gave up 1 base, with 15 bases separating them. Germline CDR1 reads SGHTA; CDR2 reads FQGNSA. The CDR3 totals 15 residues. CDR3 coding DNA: TGTGCCAGCAGCGCAACGGGAAGCGGGTCCTACGAGCAGTACTTC. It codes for CASSATGSGSYEQYF.

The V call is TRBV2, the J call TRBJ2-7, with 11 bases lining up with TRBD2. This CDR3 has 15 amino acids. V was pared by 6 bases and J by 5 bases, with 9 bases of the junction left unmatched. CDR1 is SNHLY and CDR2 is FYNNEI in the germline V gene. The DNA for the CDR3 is TGTGCCAGCAGGGTACTAGCGGGAGTTGCCGACGAGCAGTACTTC. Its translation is CASRVLAGVADEQYF.

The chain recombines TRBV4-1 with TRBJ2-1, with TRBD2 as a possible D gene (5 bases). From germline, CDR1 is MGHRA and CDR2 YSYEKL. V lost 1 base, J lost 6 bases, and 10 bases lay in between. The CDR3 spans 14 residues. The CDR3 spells CASSQVGESNEQFF. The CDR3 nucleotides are TGCGCCAGCAGCCAAGTGGGAGAAAGCAATGAGCAGTTCTTC.

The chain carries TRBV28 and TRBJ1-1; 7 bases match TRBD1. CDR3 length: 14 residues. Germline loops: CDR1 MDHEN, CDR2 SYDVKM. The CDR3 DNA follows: TGTGCTGCTTACAGGGGCTCCATGAACACTGAAGCTTTCTTT. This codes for CAAYRGSMNTEAFF.

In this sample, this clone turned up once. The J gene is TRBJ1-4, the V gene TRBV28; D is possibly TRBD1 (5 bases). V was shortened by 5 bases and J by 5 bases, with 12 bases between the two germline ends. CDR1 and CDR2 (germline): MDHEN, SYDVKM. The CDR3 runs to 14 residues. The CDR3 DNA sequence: TGTGCCAGCAGTAAGCCGGGGGAAAATGAAAAACTGTTTTTT. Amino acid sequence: CASSKPGENEKLFF.